One and the same sample provided the 14 T cell receptor beta chains below, sequenced in a study of beta chain features in type 1 diabetes. For these TCRs, the target antigens are not known. Study findings and constraints: A moderate, significant TCRB CDR3 shortening appeared in type 1 diabetes across four CD4+ subsets.

Since all of the isolated RNA was reverse transcribed, expressed TCRB transcripts were what got sequenced. Some clones are missing from TCRdb's copy, which holds only in-frame ones; the method was immunoSEQ multiplex PCR. The data hold a few hundred thousand clones, with approximately 12% observed a single time. Sequences were obtained from naive CD4+ T cells from blood. Receptor source: a woman aged 18-29 years with type 1 diabetes.

CDR3 region: CASSRGGDRKETQYF. The CDR3 bases are TGTGCCAGCAGCCGGGGGGGAGACCGCAAAGAGACCCAGTACTTC. This chain connects TRBV7-2 to TRBJ2-5, with TRBD2 matching over 8 bases. Per germline, CDR1 SGHTA and CDR2 FQGNSA. The CDR3 spans 15 residues. Losses at the gene ends were 5 bases for V and 3 bases for J; bases not matched to a gene: 8.

This clone was seen only a few times. V usage is TRBV11-2 and J usage is TRBJ2-1; TRBD2 matches at 8 bases. With V trimmed by 1 base and J by 6 bases, 5 bases remained unmatched. The CDR3 has 15 amino acids. From germline, CDR1 is SGHAT and CDR2 FQNNGV. The CDR3 spells CASSLVGRESNEQFF. CDR3 in DNA: TGTGCCAGCAGCTTAGTCGGGAGGGAGAGCAATGAGCAGTTCTTC.

This clone was picked up a small number of times. The chain employs TRBV5-4 and TRBJ1-1, with TRBD1 matching over 7 bases. The trim removed 4 bases at V and 4 bases at J, leaving 4 bases unmatched. Looked up from germline, CDR1 is SGHNT and CDR2 is YYREEE (reference sequence). This CDR3 has 13 residues. The DNA of the CDR3 is TGTGCCAGCAGCACAACAGGGGCCACTGAAGCTTTCTTT. This translates into CASSTTGATEAFF.

The rearrangement uses TRBV28 and TRBJ2-7, with TRBD2 matching 7 bases. Germline V CDR1 and CDR2: MDHEN, SYDVKM. There are 15 residues in the CDR3. The V and J ends lost 3 bases and 0 bases, in that order; junction bases with no gene match: 5. In DNA form, the CDR3 reads TGTGCCAGCAGTTTGGATTCGGGGGGCTCCTACGAGCAGTACTTC. Its protein is CASSLDSGGSYEQYF.

The V and J genes are TRBV10-2 and TRBJ1-5; a weak D match, TRBD1 (6 bases). The germline V gene has CDR1 WSHSY and CDR2 SAAADI. Trimming removed 7 bases from V and 4 bases from J, with 11 bases in between. The CDR3 covers 13 residues. CDR3 loop: CASTPDRNQPQHF. CDR3 nucleotides: TGCGCCAGCACCCCAGACAGGAATCAGCCCCAGCATTTT.

The chain joins TRBV9 to TRBJ2-3; D may be TRBD2 (6 bases). V was trimmed by 3 bases and J by 3 bases, leaving 8 bases between them. The CDR3 covers 13 residues. The V gene's germline CDR1 is SGDLS and CDR2 YYNGEE. The CDR3 DNA reads TGTGCCAGCAGCGGGGACTCAACAGATACGCAGTATTTT. Its protein product is CASSGDSTDTQYF.

The CDR3 DNA sequence: TGTGCCAGCAGCTTTGGTGTGAGCGGGAGGTTAGATACGCAGTATTTT. Residues: CASSFGVSGRLDTQYF. The chain links TRBV7-9 to TRBJ2-3; 9 nucleotides line up with TRBD2. Germline loops: CDR1 SEHNR, CDR2 FQNEAQ (reference sequence). The CDR3 runs 16 residues. Trimming at V came to 3 bases and at J to 5 bases, leaving 9 bases not matched to a gene.

In this sample, this clone turned up once. This chain joins TRBV19 and TRBJ1-4; D may be TRBD1 (5 bases). Trimming stripped 10 bases from V and 0 bases from J, with 12 bases between. In germline, CDR1 is LNHDA, CDR2 SQIVND (reference sequence). This CDR3 spans 14 amino acids. The CDR3: CATKGLATNEKLFF. The CDR3 nucleotides read TGTGCCACCAAGGGACTGGCAACTAATGAAAAACTGTTTTTT.

This clone was observed a few times. The chain carries TRBV28 and TRBJ1-3; 7 positions agree with TRBD1. Germline CDR1 reads MDHEN; CDR2 reads SYDVKM. This CDR3 region has 16 residues. V lost 3 bases, J lost 0 bases, and 5 bases stayed unmatched. CDR3 in DNA: TGTGCCAGCAGTTTGGGGACAGTGCTCTCTGGAAACACCATATATTTT. Amino acids: CASSLGTVLSGNTIYF. Full variable domain (outside the CDR3, taken from reference TRBV28 and TRBJ1-3): DVKVTQSSRYLVKRTGEKVFLECVQDMDHENMFWYRQDPGLGLRLIYFSYDVKMKEKGDIPEGYSVSREKKERFSLILESASTNQTSMYLCASSLGTVLSGNTIYFGEGSWLTVV.

The rearrangement uses TRBV28 and TRBJ2-7; 8 bases fit TRBD2. In germline, CDR1 is MDHEN, CDR2 SYDVKM. The ends lost 2 bases at V and 0 bases at J; junction bases unmatched: 0. This CDR3 is built from 14 residues. The CDR3 region has the DNA TGTGCCAGCAGTTTAAGCGGGAGCTCCTACGAGCAGTACGTC. Amino acids: CASSLSGSSYEQYV.

This clone appeared a few times. The chain employs TRBV6-6 and TRBJ1-1; D might be TRBD1 (5 bases). V was pared by 4 bases and J by 3 bases, with 9 bases between. The CDR3 loop spans 13 amino acids. From germline, CDR1 is MNHNY and CDR2 SVGAGI (reference sequence). This CDR3 reads CASSLGGDTEAFF. As DNA, the CDR3 is TGTGCCAGCAGTTTGGGGGGTGACACTGAAGCTTTCTTT.

There are a few counts of this clone. The V and J genes are TRBV5-4 and TRBJ1-1, with unresolved D. V lost 1 base and J lost 1, with 11 bases in between. The CDR3 is 15 amino acids. CDR1 is SGHNT, CDR2 YYREEE, per germline (reference sequence). CDR3 sequence reads: CASSLWEGANTEAFF. CDR3 bases: TGTGCCAGCAGCTTGTGGGAGGGAGCGAACACTGAAGCTTTCTTT.

This clone was seen a handful of times. The rearrangement links TRBV6-5 to TRBJ2-7; 9 bases line up with TRBD1. Per germline, CDR1 MNHEY and CDR2 SVGAGI. The CDR3 covers 14 residues. Losses at the gene ends were 7 bases for V and 1 base for J; bases not matched to a gene: 5. The CDR3 coding sequence is TGTGCCAGCACCACCGGGACAGGGTCCTACGAGCAGTACTTC. Its translation: CASTTGTGSYEQYF.

This clone was counted between two and nine times. The J gene is TRBJ2-2, the V gene TRBV9; 14 nucleotides line up with TRBD2. V was clipped by 6 bases and J by 4 bases; unmatched bases: 8. CDR1 is SGDLS and CDR2 is YYNGEE in the germline V gene. This CDR3 comprises 17 residues. For the CDR3, the DNA is TGTGCCAGCACACAGGGACTAGCGGGAGCCGGCACCGGGGAGCTGTTTTTT. Residues: CASTQGLAGAGTGELFF.